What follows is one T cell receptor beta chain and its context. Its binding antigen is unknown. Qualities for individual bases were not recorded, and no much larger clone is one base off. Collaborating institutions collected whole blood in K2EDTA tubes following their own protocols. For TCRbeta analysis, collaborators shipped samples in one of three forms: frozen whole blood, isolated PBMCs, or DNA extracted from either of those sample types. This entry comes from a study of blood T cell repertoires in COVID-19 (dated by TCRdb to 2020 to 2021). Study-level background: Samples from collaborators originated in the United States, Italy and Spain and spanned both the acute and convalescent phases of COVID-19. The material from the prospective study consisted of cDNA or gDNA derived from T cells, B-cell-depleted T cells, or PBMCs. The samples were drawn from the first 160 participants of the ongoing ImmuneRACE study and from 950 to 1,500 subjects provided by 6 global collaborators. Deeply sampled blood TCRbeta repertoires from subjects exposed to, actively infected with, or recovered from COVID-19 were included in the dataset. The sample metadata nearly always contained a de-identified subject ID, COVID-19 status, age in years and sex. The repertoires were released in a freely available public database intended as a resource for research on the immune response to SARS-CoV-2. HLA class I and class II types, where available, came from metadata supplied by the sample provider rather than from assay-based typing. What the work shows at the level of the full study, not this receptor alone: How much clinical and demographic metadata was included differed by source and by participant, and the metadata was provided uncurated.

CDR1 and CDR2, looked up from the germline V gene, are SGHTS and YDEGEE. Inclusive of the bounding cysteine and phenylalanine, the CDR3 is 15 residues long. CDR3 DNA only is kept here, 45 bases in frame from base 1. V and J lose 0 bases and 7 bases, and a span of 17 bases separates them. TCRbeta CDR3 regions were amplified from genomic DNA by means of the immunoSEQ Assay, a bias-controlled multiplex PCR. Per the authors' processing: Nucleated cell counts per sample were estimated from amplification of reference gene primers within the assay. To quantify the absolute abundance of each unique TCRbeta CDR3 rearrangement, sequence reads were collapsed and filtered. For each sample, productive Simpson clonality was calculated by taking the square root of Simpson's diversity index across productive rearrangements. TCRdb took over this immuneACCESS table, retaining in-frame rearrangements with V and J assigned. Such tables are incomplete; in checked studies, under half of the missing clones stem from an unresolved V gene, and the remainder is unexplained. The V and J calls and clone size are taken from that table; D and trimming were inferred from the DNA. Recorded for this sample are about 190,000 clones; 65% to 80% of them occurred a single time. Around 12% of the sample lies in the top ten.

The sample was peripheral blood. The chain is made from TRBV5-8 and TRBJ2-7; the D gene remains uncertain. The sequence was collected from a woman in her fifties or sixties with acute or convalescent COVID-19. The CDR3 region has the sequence CASSLVGQPSGEQYF. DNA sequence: TGTGCCAGCAGCTTGGTTGGCCAACCTTCCGGGGAGCAGTACTTC.